This T cell receptor beta chain appears in the sequencing data of a study of T-cell memory formation after mild COVID-19. The study's findings and limits: Contracting CD4+ clones were located mainly in CM and EM, and CD8+ clones in EMRA. Several responding clones turned up in pre-infection memory, indicating that cross-reactive memory may have taken part.

The CDR3 has 17 amino acids. V was pared by 2 bases and J by 4 bases, with 19 bases between. Germline V gene sequence: CDR1 SGHDT, CDR2 YYEEEE. Constant-segment-primed 5'RACE gave TCR alpha and TCR beta cDNA libraries with sample barcodes and UMIs. TCRdb reanalysed the 5' RACE reads using MiXCR and keeps one entry per CDR3 protein. The data hold about 200,000 distinct CDR3 sequences, with approximately 10% observed a single time. On this clonotype itself: Its antigen is not known.

Source material: PBMCs or a T cell subset sorted from them (not recorded which). This clonotype was obtained from a man aged 18 to 35 who had mild COVID-19 (a few samples of this study predate the infection). Cell type and time point are not known. J is TRBJ2-1 and V is TRBV5-6; possibly TRBD1 for D (6 bases). CDR3 protein: CASSFEGTRGIYNEQFF. The CDR3 DNA reads as TGTGCCAGCAGCTTCGAGGGGACAAGGGGGATTTACAATGAGCAGTTCTTC.